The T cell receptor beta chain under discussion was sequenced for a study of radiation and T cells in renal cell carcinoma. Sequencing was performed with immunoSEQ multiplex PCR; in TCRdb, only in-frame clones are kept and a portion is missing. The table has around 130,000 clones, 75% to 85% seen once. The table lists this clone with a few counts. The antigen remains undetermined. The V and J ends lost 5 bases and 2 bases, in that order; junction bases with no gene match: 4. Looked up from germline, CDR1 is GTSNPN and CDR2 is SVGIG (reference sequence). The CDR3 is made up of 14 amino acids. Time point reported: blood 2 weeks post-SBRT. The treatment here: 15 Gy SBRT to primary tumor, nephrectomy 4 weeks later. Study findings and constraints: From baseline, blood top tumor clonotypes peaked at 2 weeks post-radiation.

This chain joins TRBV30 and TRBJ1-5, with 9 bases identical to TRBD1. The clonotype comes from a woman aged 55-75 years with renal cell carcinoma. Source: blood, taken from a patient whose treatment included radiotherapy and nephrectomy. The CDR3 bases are TGTGCCTGGGCCCGACAGGGGGGCAATCAGCCCCAGCATTTT. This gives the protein CAWARQGGNQPQHF.